This T cell receptor beta chain was recorded in a study of blood T cell repertoires in COVID-19. Overall study: The analysed material was cDNA or gDNA that came from T cells, B-cell-depleted T cells, or PBMCs.

During active infection, Seattle patients enrolled and were then monitored through disease. Under the authors' procedure: Amplification of reference gene primers was used by the study to estimate nucleated cell counts. Assay: immunoSEQ multiplex PCR; the TCRdb copy retains only in-frame clones and omits some. V and J calls and clone size are given by that table; D and trimming were obtained from the DNA. The sample carries 150,000 to 200,000 clones, just over 90% recorded once. The germline V and J ends were trimmed by 0 bases and 4 bases, with 9 bases remaining between them. This CDR3 spans 14 amino acids. Germline-derived CDR1 and CDR2 are SGHAT and FQNNGV.

The receptor was derived from an older woman with COVID-19, enrolled during active disease. The chain links TRBV11-2 to TRBJ1-1, with D unclear. Sequenced input: peripheral blood. CDR3 amino acids: CASSLDRVGTEAFF. The CDR3 coding sequence is TGTGCCAGCAGCTTAGATCGGGTGGGCACTGAAGCTTTCTTT.